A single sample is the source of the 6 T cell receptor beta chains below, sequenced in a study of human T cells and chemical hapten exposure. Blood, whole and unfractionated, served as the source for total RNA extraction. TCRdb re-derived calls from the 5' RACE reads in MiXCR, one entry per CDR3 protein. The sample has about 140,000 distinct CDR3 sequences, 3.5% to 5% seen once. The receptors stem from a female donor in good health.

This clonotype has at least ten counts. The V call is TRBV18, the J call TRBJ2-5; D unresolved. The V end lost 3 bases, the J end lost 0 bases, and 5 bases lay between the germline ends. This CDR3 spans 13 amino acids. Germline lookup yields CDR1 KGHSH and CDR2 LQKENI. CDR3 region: CASSPGYQETQYF. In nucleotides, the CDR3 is TGTGCCAGCTCACCCGGGTACCAAGAGACCCAGTACTTC.

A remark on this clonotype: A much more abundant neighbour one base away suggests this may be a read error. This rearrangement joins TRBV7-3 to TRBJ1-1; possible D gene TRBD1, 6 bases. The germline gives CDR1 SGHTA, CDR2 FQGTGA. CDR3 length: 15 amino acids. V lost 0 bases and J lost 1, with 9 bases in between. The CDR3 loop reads CASSLTGGSNTEAFF. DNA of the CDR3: TGTGCCAGCAGCTTAACAGGGGGTTCGAACACTGAAGCTTTCTTT.

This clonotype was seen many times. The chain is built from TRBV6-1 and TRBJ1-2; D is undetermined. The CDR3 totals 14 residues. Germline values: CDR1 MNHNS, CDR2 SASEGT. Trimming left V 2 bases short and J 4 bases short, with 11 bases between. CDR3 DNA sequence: TGTGCCAGCAGTGAATGGAATGGTGGCTATGGCTACACCTTC. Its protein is CASSEWNGGYGYTF.

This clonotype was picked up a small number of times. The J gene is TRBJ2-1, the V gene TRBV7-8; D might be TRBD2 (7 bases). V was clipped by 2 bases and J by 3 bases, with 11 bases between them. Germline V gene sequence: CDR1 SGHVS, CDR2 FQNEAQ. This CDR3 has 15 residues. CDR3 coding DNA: TGTGCCAGCAGCTTAAGGGGGGGACGCTACAATGAGCAGTTCTTC. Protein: CASSLRGGRYNEQFF.

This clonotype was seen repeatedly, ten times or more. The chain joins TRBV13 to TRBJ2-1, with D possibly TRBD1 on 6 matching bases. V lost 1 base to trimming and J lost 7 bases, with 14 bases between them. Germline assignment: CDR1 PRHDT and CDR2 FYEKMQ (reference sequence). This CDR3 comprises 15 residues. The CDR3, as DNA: TGTGCCAGCAGCTTAGAATTGACAGGATCTAATGAGCAGTTCTTC. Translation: CASSLELTGSNEQFF.

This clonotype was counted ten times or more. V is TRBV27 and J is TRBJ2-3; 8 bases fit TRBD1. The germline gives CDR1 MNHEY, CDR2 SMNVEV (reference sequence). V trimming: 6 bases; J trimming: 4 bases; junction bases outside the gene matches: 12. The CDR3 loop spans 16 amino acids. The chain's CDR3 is CASRFSFGQGSDTQYF. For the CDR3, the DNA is TGTGCCAGCAGGTTTAGCTTCGGACAGGGTTCAGATACGCAGTATTTT.